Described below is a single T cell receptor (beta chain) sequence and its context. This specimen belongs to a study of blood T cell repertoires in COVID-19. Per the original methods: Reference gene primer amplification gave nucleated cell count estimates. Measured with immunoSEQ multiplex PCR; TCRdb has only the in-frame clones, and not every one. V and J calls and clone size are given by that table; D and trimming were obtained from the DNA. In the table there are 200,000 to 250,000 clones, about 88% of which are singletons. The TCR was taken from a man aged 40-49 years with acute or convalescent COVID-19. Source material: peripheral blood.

The CDR3 DNA sequence: TGTGCCAGCAGTGAAGTCCCTGTTGGAGTTGTCAATCAGCCCCAGCATTTT. Translated: CASSEVPVGVVNQPQHF. The chain combines TRBV6-1 with TRBJ1-5, with unresolved D. From germline, CDR1 is MNHNS and CDR2 SASEGT. Trimming took off 1 base at V and 3 bases at J, with 16 bases between the two ends. The CDR3 runs to 17 residues.